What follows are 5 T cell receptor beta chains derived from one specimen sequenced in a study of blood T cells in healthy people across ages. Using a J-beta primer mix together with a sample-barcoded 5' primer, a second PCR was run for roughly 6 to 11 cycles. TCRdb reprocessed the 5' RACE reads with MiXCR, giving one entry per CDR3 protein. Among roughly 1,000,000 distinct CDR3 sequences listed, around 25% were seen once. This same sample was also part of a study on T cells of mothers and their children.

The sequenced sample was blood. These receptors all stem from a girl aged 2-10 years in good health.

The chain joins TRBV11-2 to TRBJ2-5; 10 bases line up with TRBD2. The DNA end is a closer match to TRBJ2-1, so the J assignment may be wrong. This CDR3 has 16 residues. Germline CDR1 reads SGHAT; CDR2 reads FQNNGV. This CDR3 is CASSFGSGGAENEQFF. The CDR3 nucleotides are TGTGCCAGCAGCTTTGGGAGCGGGGGGGCCGAGAATGAGCAGTTCTTC.

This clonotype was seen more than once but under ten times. CDR3 in DNA: TGCAGTGCTGGCCGGAATGAGCAGTTCTTC. Translated, it gives CSAGRNEQFF. The chain carries TRBV20-1 and TRBJ2-1; D gene uncertain. Trimming stripped 5 bases from V and 7 bases from J, with 6 bases between. The CDR3 is 10 residues long. Germline V lookup: CDR1 DFQATT, CDR2 SNEGSKA (reference sequence).

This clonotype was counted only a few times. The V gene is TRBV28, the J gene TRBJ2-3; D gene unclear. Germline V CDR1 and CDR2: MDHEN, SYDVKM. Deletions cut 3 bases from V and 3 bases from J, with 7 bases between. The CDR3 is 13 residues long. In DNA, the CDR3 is TGTGCCAGCAGTTTTTTGCAGACAGATACGCAGTATTTT. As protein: CASSFLQTDTQYF. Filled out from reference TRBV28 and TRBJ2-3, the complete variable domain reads DVKVTQSSRYLVKRTGEKVFLECVQDMDHENMFWYRQDPGLGLRLIYFSYDVKMKEKGDIPEGYSVSREKKERFSLILESASTNQTSMYLCASSFLQTDTQYFGPGTRLTVL.

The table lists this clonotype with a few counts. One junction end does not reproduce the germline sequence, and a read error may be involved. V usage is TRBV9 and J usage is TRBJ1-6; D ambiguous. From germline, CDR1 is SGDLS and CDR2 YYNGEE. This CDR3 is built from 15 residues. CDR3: CTSSVEGSVGSPLHF. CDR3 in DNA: TGTACCAGCAGCGTAGAAGGAAGCGTGGGTTCACCCCTCCACTTT.

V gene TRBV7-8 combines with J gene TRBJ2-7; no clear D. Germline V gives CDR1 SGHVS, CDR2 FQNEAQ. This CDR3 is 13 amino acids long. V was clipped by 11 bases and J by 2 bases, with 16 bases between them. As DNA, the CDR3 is TGTGCCTGCCGCGGTCGGATAACCTACGAGCAGTACTTC. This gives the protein CACRGRITYEQYF.